Presented here are 24 T cell receptor beta chains from one specimen sequenced in a study of blood T cell repertoires in COVID-19. Assay used: immunoSEQ multiplex PCR; TCRdb lists only in-frame clones, some missing. The sample holds some 120,000 clones, more than 65% seen once. The specimen was peripheral blood. All receptors come from a human donor in a cohort sampled during active COVID-19.

The chain joins TRBV5-4 to TRBJ1-2; unclear D gene. The CDR3 covers 15 residues. Germline V gene data show CDR1 as SGHNT and CDR2 as YYREEE (reference sequence). Trimming left V 1 base short and J 3 bases short, with 13 bases between. This chain's CDR3 is CASSLSPERDYGYTF. CDR3 sequence (DNA): TGTGCCAGCAGCTTGTCTCCGGAGCGTGACTATGGCTACACCTTC.

V gene TRBV20-1 combines with J gene TRBJ1-1; 8 bases line up with TRBD1. Per germline, CDR1 DFQATT and CDR2 SNEGSKA (reference sequence). CDR3 length: 15 amino acids. The ends lost 3 bases at V and 3 bases at J; junction bases unmatched: 9. The CDR3 DNA follows: TGCAGTGCTAGTTTCGCGGGACAGGCATACACTGAAGCTTTCTTT. Translating gives CSASFAGQAYTEAFF.

This chain uses TRBV24-1 with TRBJ2-1; a weak D match, TRBD1 (5 bases). Deletions cut 10 bases from V and 0 bases from J, with 15 bases between. Germline V gene data show CDR1 as KGHDR and CDR2 as SFDVKD. The length of the CDR3 is 15 residues. CDR3 coding DNA: TGTGCCACGGCCCAGCCAGGGAACTCCTACAATGAGCAGTTCTTC. Translated: CATAQPGNSYNEQFF.

The chain recombines TRBV7-2 with TRBJ2-1; 8 bases agree with TRBD1. V lost 7 bases to trimming and J lost 8 bases; unmatched junction nucleotides: 7. The CDR3 spans 13 residues. CDR1 and CDR2 from the germline V gene are SGHTA and FQGNSA. The CDR3 coding sequence is TGTGCCAGCATCCTCGACAGGGGAGATGAGCAGTTCTTC. It translates to CASILDRGDEQFF.

The chain has TRBV7-9 and TRBJ2-3, with D possibly TRBD2 on 6 matching bases. The CDR3 runs 13 residues. V was clipped by 1 base and J by 8 bases, with 10 bases between them. Germline-derived CDR1 and CDR2 are SEHNR and FQNEAQ (reference sequence). Here the CDR3 DNA reads TGTGCCAGCAGCTTAGTCGGGGGATTTACGCAGTATTTT. Amino acid sequence: CASSLVGGFTQYF. Supplemented by reference TRBV7-9 and TRBJ2-3, the full variable domain reads DTGVSQNPRHKITKRGQNVTFRCDPISEHNRLYWYRQTLGQGPEFLTYFQNEAQLEKSRLLSDRFSAERPKGSFSTLEIQRTEQGDSAMYLCASSLVGGFTQYFGPGTRLTVL.

This clone came up once. V gene TRBV29-1 combines with J gene TRBJ2-7; TRBD2 matches 12 bases. CDR1 is SQVTM, CDR2 ANQGSEA, per germline. The CDR3 loop spans 15 amino acids. V lost 7 bases, J lost 0 bases, and 7 bases stayed unmatched. CDR3 sequence reads: CSGRLAGASSYEQYF. DNA for the CDR3: TGCAGCGGGAGACTAGCGGGAGCGAGCTCCTACGAGCAGTACTTC.

The chain employs TRBV27 and TRBJ1-5; D is unclear. The germline V gene has CDR1 MNHEY and CDR2 SMNVEV (reference sequence). The V and J ends lost 3 bases and 5 bases respectively, with 8 bases between them. The CDR3 has 13 residues. As DNA, the CDR3 is TGTGCCAGCAGTTTTCGAGAGTATCAGCCCCAGCATTTT. Translated, it gives CASSFREYQPQHF.

This clone was recorded a few times. This chain uses TRBV19 with TRBJ1-5, with a tentative D call TRBD1 (5 bases). Germline CDR1 and CDR2: LNHDA and SQIVND (reference sequence). There are 14 residues in the CDR3. Trimming stripped 6 bases from V and 4 bases from J, with 13 bases between. The CDR3 DNA sequence: TGTGCCAGTAGAATGATTAGGGGAAATCAGCCCCAGCATTTT. As protein: CASRMIRGNQPQHF.

This chain links TRBV28 with TRBJ1-6, with 9 bases lining up with TRBD1. CDR1 and CDR2 from the germline V gene are MDHEN and SYDVKM. Trimming took 2 bases from V and 3 from J; bases not matched to a gene: 11. The CDR3 has 19 residues. In DNA, the CDR3 is TGTGCCAGCAGTTTAACCGCTCCGGACAGGGGCTTCTATAATTCACCCCTCCACTTT. This encodes CASSLTAPDRGFYNSPLHF.

Concerning this clone itself: Other nucleotide sequences in the sample specify the same CDR3. The chain combines TRBV19 with TRBJ2-3, with TRBD2 identical over 14 bases. In germline, CDR1 is LNHDA, CDR2 SQIVND (reference sequence). CDR3 length: 15 amino acids. V lost 6 bases to trimming and J lost 2 bases; unmatched junction nucleotides: 1. Here the CDR3 DNA reads TGTGCCAGTAGGGGACTAGCGGGAGCCACAGATACGCAGTATTTT. Translating gives CASRGLAGATDTQYF.

The chain has TRBV5-6 and TRBJ1-2, with D unresolved. The CDR3 has 15 amino acids. Trimming stripped 4 bases from V and 3 bases from J, with 16 bases between. The germline V gene encodes CDR1 SGHDT and CDR2 YYEEEE. CDR3 DNA sequence: TGTGCCAGCAGCCCTTGGGGAGGGCTAGACTATGGCTACACCTTC. The encoded protein is CASSPWGGLDYGYTF.

The V and J genes are TRBV27 and TRBJ2-1, with D possibly matching TRBD2 (7 bases). Germline assignment: CDR1 MNHEY and CDR2 SMNVEV (reference sequence). V dropped 5 bases and J dropped 3 bases, with 20 bases sitting between them. The CDR3 sequence is 17 residues long. CDR3 residues: CASSTWTAGPNYNEQFF. The CDR3 DNA reads as TGTGCCAGCAGTACGTGGACAGCGGGACCAAACTACAATGAGCAGTTCTTC.

The count of this clone is one. The CDR3 loop reads CASSSSTGFNQPQHF. Here the CDR3 DNA reads TGTGCCAGCAGCTCCTCGACAGGGTTCAATCAGCCCCAGCATTTT. The rearrangement joins TRBV7-9 to TRBJ1-5, with 7 bases identical to TRBD1. Germline V gene lookup returns CDR1 SEHNR and CDR2 FQNEAQ (reference sequence). Trimming removed 4 bases from V and 3 bases from J; junction bases left unmatched: 6. The CDR3 consists of 15 residues. Full variable domain (outside the CDR3, taken from reference TRBV7-9 and TRBJ1-5): DTGVSQNPRHKITKRGQNVTFRCDPISEHNRLYWYRQTLGQGPEFLTYFQNEAQLEKSRLLSDRFSAERPKGSFSTLEIQRTEQGDSAMYLCASSSSTGFNQPQHFGDGTRLSIL.

This clone turned up a few times. The genes are TRBV7-2 and TRBJ1-1, with a weak D call TRBD1 (6 bases). The CDR3 sequence is 15 residues long. Germline V lookup: CDR1 SGHTA, CDR2 FQGNSA. V was cut by 5 bases and J by 1 base, with 14 bases left in between. In nucleotides, the CDR3 is TGTGCCAGCAGCCTCCTCGGACAGACGAACACTGAAGCTTTCTTT. Residues: CASSLLGQTNTEAFF.

This clone was counted at least ten times. The V call is TRBV4-3, the J call TRBJ2-5; the match to TRBD2 covers 9 bases. This CDR3 has 18 residues. Trimming at V came to 0 bases and at J to 5 bases, leaving 13 bases not matched to a gene. Per germline, CDR1 LGHNA and CDR2 YSLEER. The CDR3 DNA reads TGCGCCAGCAGCCAAGATCGGAGTAGCGGGGGACATATGGAGACCCAGTACTTC. It codes for CASSQDRSSGGHMETQYF.

This clone was recorded a few times. The chain recombines TRBV7-2 with TRBJ2-3; tentatively, D is TRBD2 (7 bases). This CDR3 has 15 residues. V was trimmed by 2 bases and J by 6 bases, leaving 15 bases between them. Germline V gene sequence: CDR1 SGHTA, CDR2 FQGNSA. In DNA form, the CDR3 reads TGTGCCAGCAGCTTACTCCTGGGGGGGCGTGATACGCAGTATTTT. Translating gives CASSLLLGGRDTQYF.

The chain uses TRBV18 and TRBJ2-1; tentatively, D is TRBD1 (6 bases). V lost 5 bases to trimming and J lost 6 bases, with 20 bases between them. The CDR3 totals 16 residues. Germline V CDR1 and CDR2: KGHSH, LQKENI. The CDR3 DNA is TGTGCCAGCTCATTCACAGGGCTCCGAGGGCGCAATGAGCAGTTCTTC. Translation gives CASSFTGLRGRNEQFF.

The chain's CDR3 is CASSMGTGAFF. CDR3 DNA sequence: TGTGCCAGCAGTATGGGGACTGGGGCTTTCTTT. The genes are TRBV6-5 and TRBJ1-1, with D possibly matching TRBD1 (5 bases). V was trimmed by 5 bases and J by 11 bases, leaving 12 bases between them. Per the germline V gene, CDR1 is MNHEY and CDR2 is SVGAGI. The CDR3 is made up of 11 amino acids.

As for this clone: The junction and the germline gene differ at one end; a read error may be behind it. This specimen includes other DNA sequences encoding the same CDR3. This chain joins TRBV5-1 and TRBJ1-2; 10 nucleotides match TRBD1. This CDR3 region has 14 residues. Germline V gene lookup returns CDR1 SGHRS and CDR2 YFSETQ. The CDR3 loop is CASSLGQGANGYTF. The DNA of the CDR3 is TGCGCCAGCAGCTTGGGACAGGGGGCTAATGGCTACACTTTC.

Only a few counts were recorded for this clone. The chain employs TRBV28 and TRBJ2-3; no clear D gene. The CDR3 loop spans 15 amino acids. Per germline, CDR1 MDHEN and CDR2 SYDVKM. The V end was cut by 5 bases, the J end by 0 bases, with 12 bases between. CDR3 loop: CASSPLSRSTDTQYF. DNA for the CDR3: TGTGCCAGCAGTCCTCTTAGCAGAAGCACAGATACGCAGTATTTT.

The chain uses TRBV28 and TRBJ2-3, with a tentative D call TRBD2 (7 bases). V was trimmed by 6 bases and J by 1 base, leaving 14 bases between them. This CDR3 is 15 amino acids long. The V gene's germline CDR1 is MDHEN and CDR2 SYDVKM. The CDR3 is CASRVGGAGTDTQYF. The CDR3 nucleotides read TGTGCCAGCAGGGTAGGGGGGGCGGGCACAGATACGCAGTATTTT.

The chain couples TRBV28 to TRBJ2-1; D is unclear. CDR1 and CDR2 from the germline V gene are MDHEN and SYDVKM. The CDR3 has 16 amino acids. Trimming cost V 3 bases and J 5 bases, with 17 bases left between them. CDR3 residues: CASSFRTSPRDNEQFF. The CDR3 nucleotides are TGTGCCAGCAGTTTCCGCACGAGCCCTCGGGACAATGAGCAGTTCTTC.

V gene TRBV6-5 combines with J gene TRBJ1-6, with D unclear. V was cut by 5 bases and J by 9 bases, with 17 bases left in between. CDR1 is MNHEY and CDR2 is SVGAGI in the germline V gene. CDR3 length equals 15 residues. The CDR3 protein is CASSSGVREGSPLHF. CDR3 coding DNA: TGTGCCAGCAGTAGCGGGGTGAGGGAAGGTTCACCCCTCCACTTT.

This chain links TRBV5-1 with TRBJ1-3; TRBD1 might be the D (5 bases). Germline CDR1 reads SGHRS; CDR2 reads YFSETQ. CDR3 length equals 16 residues. V was clipped by 1 base and J by 3 bases, with 14 bases between them. The CDR3 coding sequence is TGCGCCAGCAGCTTGTCGGGGGGAAAATATGGAAACACCATATATTTT. This encodes CASSLSGGKYGNTIYF.